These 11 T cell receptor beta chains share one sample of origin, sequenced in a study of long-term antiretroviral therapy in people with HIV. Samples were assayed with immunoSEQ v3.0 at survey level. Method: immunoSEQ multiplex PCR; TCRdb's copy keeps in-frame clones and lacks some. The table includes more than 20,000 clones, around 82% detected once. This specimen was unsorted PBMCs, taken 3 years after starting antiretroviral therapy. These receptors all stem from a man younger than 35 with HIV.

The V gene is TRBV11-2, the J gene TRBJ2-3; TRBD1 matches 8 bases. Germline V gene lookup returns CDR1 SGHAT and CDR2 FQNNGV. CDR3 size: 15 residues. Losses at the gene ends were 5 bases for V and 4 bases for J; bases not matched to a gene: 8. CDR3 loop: CASSPVDRVADTQYF. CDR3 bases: TGTGCCAGCAGCCCAGTGGACAGGGTTGCAGATACGCAGTATTTT.

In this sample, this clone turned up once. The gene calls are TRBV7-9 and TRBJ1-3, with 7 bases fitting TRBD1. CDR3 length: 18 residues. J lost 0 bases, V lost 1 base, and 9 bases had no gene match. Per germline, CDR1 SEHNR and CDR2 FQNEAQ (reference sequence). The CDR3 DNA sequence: TGTGCCAGCAGCTTAGGAGGGGGGGACAGCTACTCTGGAAACACCATATATTTT. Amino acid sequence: CASSLGGGDSYSGNTIYF. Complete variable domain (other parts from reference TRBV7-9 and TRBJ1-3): DTGVSQNPRHKITKRGQNVTFRCDPISEHNRLYWYRQTLGQGPEFLTYFQNEAQLEKSRLLSDRFSAERPKGSFSTLEIQRTEQGDSAMYLCASSLGGGDSYSGNTIYFGEGSWLTVV.

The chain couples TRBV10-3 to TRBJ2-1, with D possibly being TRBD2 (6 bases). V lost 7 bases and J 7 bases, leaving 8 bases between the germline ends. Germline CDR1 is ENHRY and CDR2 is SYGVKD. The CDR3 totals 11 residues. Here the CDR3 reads CAITGDNEQFF. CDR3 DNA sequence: TGTGCCATCACGGGGGATAATGAGCAGTTCTTC.

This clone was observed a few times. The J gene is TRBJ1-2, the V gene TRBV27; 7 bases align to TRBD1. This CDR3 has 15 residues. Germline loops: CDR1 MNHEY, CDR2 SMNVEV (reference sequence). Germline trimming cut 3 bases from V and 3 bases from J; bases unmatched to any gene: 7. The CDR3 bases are TGTGCCAGCAGTTTTACCGGGACAGCGTACTATGGCTACACCTTC. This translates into CASSFTGTAYYGYTF.

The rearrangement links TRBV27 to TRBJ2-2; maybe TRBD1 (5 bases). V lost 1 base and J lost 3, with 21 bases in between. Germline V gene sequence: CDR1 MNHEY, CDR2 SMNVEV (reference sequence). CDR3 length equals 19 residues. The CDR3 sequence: CASSLLRGSAVDYTGELFF. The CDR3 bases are TGTGCCAGCAGTTTATTAAGGGGTTCCGCGGTGGATTACACCGGGGAGCTGTTTTTT.

CDR3 in DNA: TGTGCCAGCTCACCTCTGGGCGAAAAATATGAAAAACTGTTTTTT. It encodes CASSPLGEKYEKLFF. The chain couples TRBV18 to TRBJ1-4; D remains ambiguous. V lost 3 bases to trimming and J lost 6 bases, with 14 bases between them. This CDR3 is 15 amino acids long. The germline V gene encodes CDR1 KGHSH and CDR2 LQKENI.

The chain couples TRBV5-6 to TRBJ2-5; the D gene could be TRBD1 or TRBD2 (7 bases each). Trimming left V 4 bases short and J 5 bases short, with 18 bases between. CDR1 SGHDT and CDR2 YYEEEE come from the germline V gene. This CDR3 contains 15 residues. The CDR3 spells CASSGTGEGVETQYF. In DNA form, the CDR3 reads TGTGCCAGCAGCGGAACAGGGGAGGGCGTGGAGACCCAGTACTTC. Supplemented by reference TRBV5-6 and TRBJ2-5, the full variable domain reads DAGVTQSPTHLIKTRGQQVTLRCSPKSGHDTVSWYQQALGQGPQFIFQYYEEEERQRGNFPDRFSGHQFPNYSSELNVNALLLGDSALYLCASSGTGEGVETQYFGPGTRLLVL.

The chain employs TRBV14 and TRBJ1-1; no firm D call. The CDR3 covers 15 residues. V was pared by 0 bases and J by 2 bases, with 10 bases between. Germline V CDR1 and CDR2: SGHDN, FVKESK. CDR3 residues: CASSQDLGSNTEAFF. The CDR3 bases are TGTGCCAGCAGCCAAGATCTCGGATCTAACACTGAAGCTTTCTTT.

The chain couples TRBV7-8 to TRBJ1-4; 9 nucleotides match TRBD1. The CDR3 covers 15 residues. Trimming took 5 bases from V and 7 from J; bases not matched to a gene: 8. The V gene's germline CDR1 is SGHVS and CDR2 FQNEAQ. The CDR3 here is CASSVGTGWREKLFF. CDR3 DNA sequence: TGTGCCAGCAGCGTTGGGACAGGGTGGCGTGAAAAACTGTTTTTT.

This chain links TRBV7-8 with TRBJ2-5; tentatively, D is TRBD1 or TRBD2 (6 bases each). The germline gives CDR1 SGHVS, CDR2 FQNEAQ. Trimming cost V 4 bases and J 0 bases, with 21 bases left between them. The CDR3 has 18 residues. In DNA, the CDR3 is TGTGCCAGCAGCTCTCCCCACTGGGGGGCAGAGTACCAAGAGACCCAGTACTTC. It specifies CASSSPHWGAEYQETQYF.

CDR3 coding DNA: TGTGCCAGCACCCCCCTAGGGACAGGAAGCCTTTATGGCTACACCTTC. Its translation: CASTPLGTGSLYGYTF. This chain joins TRBV14 and TRBJ1-2; 8 bases align to TRBD1. This CDR3 is built from 16 residues. The germline gives CDR1 SGHDN, CDR2 FVKESK. J was trimmed by 5 bases and V by 7 bases; bases with no gene match: 15.